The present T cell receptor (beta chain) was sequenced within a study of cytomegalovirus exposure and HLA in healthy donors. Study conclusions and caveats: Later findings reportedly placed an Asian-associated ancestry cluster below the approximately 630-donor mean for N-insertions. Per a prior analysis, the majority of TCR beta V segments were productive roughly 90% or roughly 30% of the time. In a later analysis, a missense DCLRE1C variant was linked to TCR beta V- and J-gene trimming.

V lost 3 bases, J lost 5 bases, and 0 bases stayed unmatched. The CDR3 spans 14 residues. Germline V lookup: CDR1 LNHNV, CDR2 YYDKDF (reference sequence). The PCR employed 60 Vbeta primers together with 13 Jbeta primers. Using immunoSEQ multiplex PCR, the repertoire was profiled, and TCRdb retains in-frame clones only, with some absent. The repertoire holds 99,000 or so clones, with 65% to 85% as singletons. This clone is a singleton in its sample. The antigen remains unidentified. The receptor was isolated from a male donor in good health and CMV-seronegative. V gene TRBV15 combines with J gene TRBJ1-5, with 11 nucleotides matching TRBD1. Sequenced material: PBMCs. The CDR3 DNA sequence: TGTGCCACCAGCAGGGACAGGGGGCATCAGCCCCAGCATTTT. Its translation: CATSRDRGHQPQHF.